Shown below are 25 T cell receptor beta chains from a single sample sequenced in a study of OX40 agonist ivuxolimab in advanced cancers. Repertoires were generated with immunoSEQ multiplex PCR, while TCRdb's copy carries only in-frame clones and drops some. The sample carries about 93,000 clones, 91% recorded once. The sample was CD4+ or CD8+ T cells sorted from blood, taken in a trial of the OX40 agonist ivuxolimab. The receptors stem from an adult with an advanced solid tumor such as melanoma, head and neck, liver or kidney cancer.

V and J are TRBV11-1 and TRBJ1-3, with a weak D call TRBD1 (5 bases). V was shortened by 5 bases and J by 4 bases, with 12 bases between the two germline ends. Germline assignment: CDR1 SGHAT and CDR2 FQDESV (reference sequence). The CDR3 runs to 14 residues. The CDR3 loop is CASSPGTVGNTIYF. CDR3 nucleotides: TGTGCCAGCAGCCCCGGGACCGTGGGAAACACCATATATTTT. Drawing the rest from reference TRBV11-1 and TRBJ1-3, the complete variable domain is EAEVAQSPRYKITEKSQAVAFWCDPISGHATLYWYRQILGQGPELLVQFQDESVVDDSQLPKDRFSAERLKGVDSTLKIQPAELGDSAMYLCASSPGTVGNTIYFGEGSWLTVV.

This chain joins TRBV5-8 and TRBJ2-2; D may correspond to TRBD1 or TRBD2 (5 bases each). Trimming left V 6 bases short and J 1 base short, with 22 bases between. This CDR3 is built from 18 residues. Per germline, CDR1 SGHTS and CDR2 YDEGEE. For the CDR3, the DNA is TGTGCCAGCACCTTCAGCTTGGGGGAAGCTCGGAACACCGGGGAGCTGTTTTTT. Translating it yields CASTFSLGEARNTGELFF. The full variable domain, rest sourced from reference TRBV5-8 and TRBJ2-2, is EAGVTQSPTHLIKTRGQQATLRCSPISGHTSVYWYQQALGLGLQFLLWYDEGEERNRGNFPPRFSGRQFPNYSSELNVNALELEDSALYLCASTFSLGEARNTGELFFGEGSRLTVL.

This chain uses TRBV7-2 with TRBJ2-2; tentatively, D is TRBD1 (6 bases). Germline V CDR1 and CDR2: SGHTA, FQGNSA. V was cut by 3 bases and J by 1 base, with 9 bases left in between. This CDR3 is 15 amino acids long. The CDR3 is CASSFTGRNTGELFF. The CDR3 bases are TGTGCCAGCAGCTTCACAGGGCGGAACACCGGGGAGCTGTTTTTT.

The V call is TRBV11-2, the J call TRBJ2-1; D gene uncertain. The V end lost 5 bases, the J end lost 8 bases, and 7 bases lay between the germline ends. The CDR3 spans 11 residues. Germline V gene sequence: CDR1 SGHAT, CDR2 FQNNGV. The CDR3 region has the DNA TGTGCCAGCAGCCCCCGGCATGAGCAGTTCTTC. Its protein is CASSPRHEQFF.

As regards this clone: Other DNA sequences in the same sample also yield this CDR3. The CDR3 DNA reads as TGCGCCAGCAGCCTTGACAGCACAGATACGCAGTATTTT. It translates to CASSLDSTDTQYF. The rearrangement uses TRBV5-1 and TRBJ2-3; no definite D call. With 4 bases removed from V and 0 bases from J, the gap between germline ends came to 6 bases. Germline V lookup: CDR1 SGHRS, CDR2 YFSETQ. The CDR3 contains 13 residues.

The CDR3: CASSLGVGMDYGYTF. The DNA for the CDR3 is TGTGCCAGCAGCTTAGGGGTCGGGATGGACTATGGCTACACCTTC. The genes are TRBV11-2 and TRBJ1-2; D is uncertain. Trimming left V 1 base short and J 3 bases short, with 12 bases between. This CDR3 has 15 residues. Germline lookup yields CDR1 SGHAT and CDR2 FQNNGV.

A single count supports this clone. A read error may account for a junction end that differs from germline. This chain uses TRBV5-1 with TRBJ2-7, with 7 bases identical to TRBD1. CDR1 and CDR2 from the germline V gene are SGHRS and YFSETQ. The CDR3 contains 13 residues. The CDR3 reads CASRLDRPNEQYF. CDR3 in DNA: TGCGCCAGCAGATTGGACAGGCCCAACGAGCAGTACTTC.

The chain joins TRBV27 to TRBJ2-5; 7 nucleotides match TRBD1. There are 16 residues in the CDR3. Trimming at V came to 5 bases and at J to 5 bases, leaving 14 bases not matched to a gene. Per germline, CDR1 MNHEY and CDR2 SMNVEV (reference sequence). For the CDR3, the DNA is TGTGCCAGCAGTCCCCGGACAGGAAACCCCCGGGAGACCCAGTACTTC. Amino acids: CASSPRTGNPRETQYF.

The chain joins TRBV19 to TRBJ2-3; TRBD1 is a possible D gene (6 bases). CDR1 and CDR2 from the germline V gene are LNHDA and SQIVND (reference sequence). This CDR3 is 15 amino acids long. The V and J ends lost 5 bases and 3 bases respectively, with 15 bases between them. CDR3 amino acids: CASSPRGRGTDTQYF. The CDR3 nucleotides read TGTGCCAGTAGTCCCAGGGGCAGGGGAACAGATACGCAGTATTTT.

The V and J genes are TRBV9 and TRBJ2-5; D may match TRBD1 or TRBD2 (6 bases each). Germline lookup yields CDR1 SGDLS and CDR2 YYNGEE. The V end lost 3 bases, the J end lost 2 bases, and 20 bases lay between the germline ends. The CDR3 covers 17 residues. The CDR3 reads CASSAESLRGPQETQYF. In DNA form, the CDR3 reads TGTGCCAGCAGCGCAGAATCCCTCCGGGGGCCTCAAGAGACCCAGTACTTC.

The chain uses TRBV9 and TRBJ2-3; TRBD2 aligns across 10 bases. The CDR3 runs 16 residues. The germline V gene has CDR1 SGDLS and CDR2 YYNGEE. J gave up 5 bases and V 3 bases, and 9 bases lay outside the gene matches. The CDR3 sequence is CASSAITSGVKDTQYF. The CDR3 nucleotides are TGTGCCAGCAGCGCGATAACTAGCGGGGTAAAAGATACGCAGTATTTT.

The chain couples TRBV13 to TRBJ2-3; the D gene is possibly TRBD1 (5 bases). CDR1 and CDR2 (germline): PRHDT, FYEKMQ (reference sequence). Between the trimmed V and J ends, which lost 1 base and 8 bases, there was a span of 13 bases. The CDR3 is made up of 14 amino acids. The CDR3 bases are TGTGCCAGCAGCTTAGTAGGGGTCAAGGGTACGCAGTATTTT. Its protein is CASSLVGVKGTQYF.

Only one count was recorded for this clone. The chain combines TRBV5-6 with TRBJ2-4; D might be TRBD2 (7 bases). Germline V gene sequence: CDR1 SGHDT, CDR2 YYEEEE. The CDR3 covers 14 residues. With 3 bases removed from V and 6 bases from J, the gap between germline ends came to 13 bases. The CDR3 DNA reads TGTGCCAGCAGCTCCCGGGGGGCGAGAAACATTCAGTACTTC. Residues: CASSSRGARNIQYF.

This clone was recorded only once. The V call is TRBV11-2, the J call TRBJ2-2; perhaps TRBD1 as D (5 bases). Per the germline V gene, CDR1 is SGHAT and CDR2 is FQNNGV. Between the trimmed V and J ends, which lost 4 bases and 4 bases, there was a span of 16 bases. The CDR3 length is 16 residues. Here the CDR3 DNA reads TGTGCCAGCAGCTCACAAGGTGGGCAGGGCACCGGGGAGCTGTTTTTT. Amino acids: CASSSQGGQGTGELFF.

This chain links TRBV7-9 with TRBJ2-3, with 10 bases aligning to TRBD2. Germline V gene data show CDR1 as SEHNR and CDR2 as FQNEAQ (reference sequence). The CDR3 has 13 residues. V was clipped by 8 bases and J by 5 bases; unmatched bases: 4. The CDR3 DNA sequence: TGTGCCAGCGGAGCGGGAGGGGGAGATACGCAGTATTTT. This sequence encodes CASGAGGGDTQYF.

This chain uses TRBV5-6 with TRBJ1-2; D is unclear. V was cut by 0 bases and J by 6 bases, with 3 bases left in between. CDR1 and CDR2 from the germline V gene are SGHDT and YYEEEE. The CDR3 totals 11 residues. The CDR3 region is CASSLEHGYTF. The CDR3 nucleotides are TGTGCCAGCAGCTTGGAGCATGGCTACACCTTC.

This clone appeared once. CDR3 amino acids: CASSLGGQTWNQGEKLFF. CDR3 DNA sequence: TGTGCCAGCAGCTTGGGAGGGCAAACATGGAACCAAGGGGAAAAACTGTTTTTT. This rearrangement joins TRBV5-8 to TRBJ1-4; D is uncertain. The CDR3 spans 18 residues. The germline gives CDR1 SGHTS, CDR2 YDEGEE. Trimming left V 0 bases short and J 8 bases short, with 23 bases between.

CDR3 nucleotide sequence: TGTGCCAGCAGACCCGAGGGGGATGGCTACACCTTC. Its translation is CASRPEGDGYTF. V gene TRBV27 combines with J gene TRBJ1-2, with TRBD1 as a possible D gene (6 bases). V was trimmed by 6 bases and J by 6 bases, leaving 11 bases between them. The CDR3 is made up of 12 amino acids. The germline gives CDR1 MNHEY, CDR2 SMNVEV (reference sequence).

The V and J genes are TRBV27 and TRBJ1-2; TRBD1 matches at 12 bases. The CDR3 runs to 17 residues. The J segment lost 4 bases and the V segment lost 6 bases, leaving 12 bases of the junction unmatched. CDR1 and CDR2 from the germline V gene are MNHEY and SMNVEV (reference sequence). The CDR3 reads CASRAGTGGGWGYGYTF. In DNA, the CDR3 is TGTGCCAGCAGGGCCGGGACAGGGGGCGGATGGGGCTATGGCTACACCTTC.

The CDR3 is CASTRGQGGEQYF. The CDR3 DNA follows: TGTGCCAGCACCAGGGGACAGGGAGGTGAGCAGTACTTC. The chain has TRBV7-2 and TRBJ2-7, with TRBD1 identical over 9 bases. This CDR3 has 13 residues. Germline V gene sequence: CDR1 SGHTA, CDR2 FQGNSA. The V and J ends lost 7 bases and 7 bases, in that order; junction bases with no gene match: 8.

The J gene is TRBJ1-3, the V gene TRBV7-8, with 8 bases lining up with TRBD1. Germline lookup yields CDR1 SGHVS and CDR2 FQNEAQ. V shed 1 base, J shed 1 base, and the junction held 3 bases outside the gene matches. CDR3 length: 16 residues. The CDR3 region has the DNA TGTGCCAGCAGCTTAGTTCAGGGGGCGTCTGGAAACACCATATATTTT. It encodes CASSLVQGASGNTIYF.

The table lists this clone with a count of one. The J gene is TRBJ1-5, the V gene TRBV7-2; weak D call: TRBD1 (5 bases). Trimming pared 3 bases from V and 5 bases from J, leaving 14 bases between. Looked up from germline, CDR1 is SGHTA and CDR2 is FQGNSA. The CDR3 sequence is 15 residues long. The CDR3 bases are TGTGCCAGCAGCTTTCACTATGGAGGGGATCAGCCCCAGCATTTT. As protein: CASSFHYGGDQPQHF.

This clone was recorded once. The chain couples TRBV19 to TRBJ1-2; TRBD1 is a possible D gene (6 bases). Trimming took 1 base from V and 6 from J, leaving 15 bases between them. This CDR3 is 15 amino acids long. CDR1 and CDR2 from the germline V gene are LNHDA and SQIVND (reference sequence). As DNA, the CDR3 is TGTGCCAGTAGTATAGCCAACCAGGGGACGGATGGCTACACCTTC. It specifies CASSIANQGTDGYTF. Full variable domain (outside the CDR3, taken from reference TRBV19 and TRBJ1-2): DGGITQSPKYLFRKEGQNVTLSCEQNLNHDAMYWYRQDPGQGLRLIYYSQIVNDFQKGDIAEGYSVSREKKESFPLTVTSAQKNPTAFYLCASSIANQGTDGYTFGSGTRLTVV.

The J gene is TRBJ2-3, the V gene TRBV28; 11 bases line up with TRBD2. From germline, CDR1 is MDHEN and CDR2 SYDVKM. V lost 10 bases to trimming and J lost 2 bases; unmatched junction nucleotides: 11. The CDR3 has 16 residues. The CDR3 bases are TGTGCCACCTCGAGAGTAGCGGGAGGGGACACAGATACGCAGTATTTT. Translated, it gives CATSRVAGGDTDTQYF.

The chain couples TRBV18 to TRBJ2-7, with D possibly TRBD1 on 6 matching bases. CDR1 is KGHSH and CDR2 is LQKENI in the germline V gene. The CDR3 extends over 14 amino acids. V dropped 3 bases and J dropped 3 bases, with 12 bases sitting between them. The CDR3 protein is CASSPGAAFYEQYF. The CDR3 DNA sequence: TGTGCCAGCTCACCGGGGGCGGCCTTCTACGAGCAGTACTTC.